This T cell receptor beta chain was recorded in a study of spatial heterogeneity in lung cancer. Study background: Those follow-up PBMC samples that were available underwent sequencing, at a median interval of about 2 years following resection.

A unique molecular identifier was carried by every single TCR cDNA molecule. From the 5' RACE reads, TCRdb called clonotypes with MiXCR, one entry per CDR3 protein. This table has about 120,000 distinct CDR3 sequences, 12% appearing once. Noted time point: blood at routine non-recurrence follow-up after resection. Tumor, nontumor lung or frozen PBMC supplied whole RNA that was sequenced unsorted. This CDR3 comprises 13 residues. The V end was cut by 0 bases, the J end by 6 bases, with 8 bases between. Germline V gene sequence: CDR1 SGHTA, CDR2 FQGNSA. This clonotype was found a few times. The chain links TRBV7-2 to TRBJ2-5, with D perhaps given as TRBD1 or TRBD2 (5 bases each). The clonotype originates from a male donor with early-stage non-small cell lung cancer. The source material was PBMCs, sampled at follow-up. For the CDR3, the DNA is TGTGCCAGCAGCTTAGCGTGGGGACAGACCCAGTACTTC. The encoded protein is CASSLAWGQTQYF. The whole variable domain, remainder taken from reference TRBV7-2 and TRBJ2-5, is GAGVSQSPSNKVTEKGKDVELRCDPISGHTALYWYRQSLGQGLEFLIYFQGNSAPDKSGLPSDRFSAERTGGSVSTLTIQRTQQEDSAVYLCASSLAWGQTQYFGPGTRLLVL.